The subject of this entry is one TCR beta chain. The V end lost 2 bases, the J end lost 4 bases, and 18 bases lay between the germline ends. This CDR3 contains 16 residues. Germline V gene lookup returns CDR1 MNHEY and CDR2 SMNVEV (reference sequence). As processed by the authors: Estimation of nucleated cell counts relied on the amplification of reference gene primers. This table comes from immunoSEQ multiplex PCR, and its TCRdb copy is limited to in-frame clones, with some not included. V, J and clone size derive from that table, while D and trimming were established from the DNA sequence. The sample records under 350,000 clones, almost 85% being singletons. This entry comes from a study of blood T cell repertoires in COVID-19. Study-level background: There were acute and convalescent COVID-19 samples, and they came from the United States, Italy and Spain. From T cells, B-cell-depleted T cells, or PBMCs came the material, which was cDNA or gDNA.

What was sequenced was peripheral blood. The receptor was derived from a human donor in a cohort sampled during active COVID-19. The chain combines TRBV27 with TRBJ2-7; D perhaps matches TRBD1 (6 bases). CDR3 protein: CASSLQAVPGVYEQYF. CDR3 nucleotides: TGTGCCAGCAGTTTACAAGCCGTGCCAGGGGTGTACGAGCAGTACTTC.